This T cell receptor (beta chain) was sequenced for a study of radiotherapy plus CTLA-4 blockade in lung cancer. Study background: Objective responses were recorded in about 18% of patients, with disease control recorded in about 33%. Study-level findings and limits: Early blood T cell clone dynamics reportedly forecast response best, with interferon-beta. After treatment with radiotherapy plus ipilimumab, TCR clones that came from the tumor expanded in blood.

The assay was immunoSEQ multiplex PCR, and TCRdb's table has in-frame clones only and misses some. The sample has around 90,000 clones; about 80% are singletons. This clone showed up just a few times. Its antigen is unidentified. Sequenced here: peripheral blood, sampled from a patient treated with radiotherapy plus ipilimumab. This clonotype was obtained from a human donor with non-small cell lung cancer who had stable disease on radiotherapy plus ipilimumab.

The CDR3 DNA reads TGTGCCAGCAGCCCGTCGTCCAGGGGTGGTCAGCCCCAGCATTTT. Protein sequence: CASSPSSRGGQPQHF. This chain uses TRBV7-9 with TRBJ1-5, with D possibly being TRBD1 (6 bases). The CDR3 covers 15 residues. Germline V gene sequence: CDR1 SEHNR, CDR2 FQNEAQ (reference sequence). The V end lost 5 bases, the J end lost 6 bases, and 17 bases lay between the germline ends.